The 29 T cell receptor beta chains below come from one sample, sequenced in a study of technical replicates of blood from a handful of donors. The repertoire was sequenced with immunoSEQ multiplex PCR; TCRdb's copy has only in-frame clones and lacks some. The table records tens of thousands of clones, roughly 90% of them present only once. Sequenced input: T cells isolated from PBMCs. Every receptor here comes from a human donor in good health.

The V call is TRBV5-1, the J call TRBJ2-7; the match to TRBD1 covers 8 bases. V shed 0 bases, J shed 2 bases, and the junction held 4 bases outside the gene matches. The germline CDR1 and CDR2 sequences are SGHRS and YFSETQ. The CDR3 sequence is 15 residues long. CDR3 coding DNA: TGCGCCAGCAGCTTGGCCCGGACAGGGCCCTACGAGCAGTACTTC. It translates to CASSLARTGPYEQYF. The complete variable domain, with remaining parts taken from reference TRBV5-1 and TRBJ2-7, reads KAGVTQTPRYLIKTRGQQVTLSCSPISGHRSVSWYQQTPGQGLQFLFEYFSETQRNKGNFPGRFSGRQFSNSRSEMNVSTLELGDSALYLCASSLARTGPYEQYFGPGTRLTVT.

This clone appeared once. CDR3 loop: CASSPGATGGGDTEAFF. CDR3 in DNA: TGTGCCAGCAGCCCGGGTGCGACAGGGGGAGGGGACACTGAAGCTTTCTTT. V usage is TRBV7-9 and J usage is TRBJ1-1, with TRBD1 identical over 9 bases. The CDR3 covers 17 residues. The V and J ends lost 5 bases and 3 bases, in that order; junction bases with no gene match: 13. The germline V gene encodes CDR1 SEHNR and CDR2 FQNEAQ (reference sequence).

The chain has TRBV25-1 and TRBJ1-3; TRBD1 matches at 8 bases. The CDR3 is 17 amino acids. Germline V gene sequence: CDR1 MGHDK, CDR2 SYGVNS. After removal of 10 bases from V and 0 bases from J, the junction contained 14 bases not matched to a gene. The CDR3 region is CAIDREDRESSGNTIYF. CDR3 DNA: TGTGCCATCGACCGTGAGGACAGGGAATCCTCTGGAAACACCATATATTTT.

The V and J genes are TRBV5-6 and TRBJ1-1; 10 bases are shared with TRBD1. Trimming at V came to 0 bases and at J to 8 bases, leaving 4 bases not matched to a gene. The germline CDR1 and CDR2 sequences are SGHDT and YYEEEE. This CDR3 has 14 residues. CDR3 sequence (DNA): TGTGCCAGCAGCTTGGTGGGGACAGGGGTGGAAGCTTTCTTT. It is translated as CASSLVGTGVEAFF.

The V gene is TRBV4-2, the J gene TRBJ1-2, with D possibly matching TRBD1 (5 bases). The CDR3 loop spans 15 amino acids. V was clipped by 0 bases and J by 1 base, with 9 bases between them. The germline V gene has CDR1 LGHNA and CDR2 YNFKEQ. Here the CDR3 DNA reads TGTGCCAGCAGCCAAGATTGGGGGGATAACTATGGCTACACCTTC. Translation gives CASSQDWGDNYGYTF.

This chain links TRBV6-5 with TRBJ2-5; D may be TRBD2 (5 bases). Deletions cut 8 bases from V and 2 bases from J, with 15 bases between. Germline V gives CDR1 MNHEY, CDR2 SVGAGI. The CDR3 is 14 residues long. CDR3 sequence: CASALRGFQETQYF. The DNA for the CDR3 is TGTGCCAGCGCCCTCCGGGGTTTTCAAGAGACCCAGTACTTC.

This chain links TRBV27 with TRBJ1-5; D gene unclear. V shed 4 bases and J shed 2 bases, with 9 bases lying between them. Germline V lookup: CDR1 MNHEY, CDR2 SMNVEV (reference sequence). CDR3 length: 14 amino acids. The CDR3 is CASSWEGGNQPQHF. The CDR3 coding sequence is TGTGCCAGCAGTTGGGAGGGTGGCAATCAGCCCCAGCATTTT.

V and J are TRBV4-1 and TRBJ2-7; 8 bases agree with TRBD2. Germline CDR1 is MGHRA and CDR2 is YSYEKL. There are 16 residues in the CDR3. The V segment lost 3 bases and the J segment 3 bases; nucleotides outside the gene matches: 10. This chain's CDR3 is CASSHVAGSGIYEQYF. CDR3 coding DNA: TGCGCCAGCAGCCACGTAGCGGGATCGGGGATCTACGAGCAGTACTTC.

This clone has more than one count but fewer than ten. This CDR3 is also generated by other DNA sequences in the sample. The CDR3 loop reads CASSLTVNTEAFF. CDR3 coding DNA: TGTGCCAGCAGCTTGACTGTGAACACTGAAGCTTTCTTT. The chain is built from TRBV7-2 and TRBJ1-1, with no clear D. The germline gives CDR1 SGHTA, CDR2 FQGNSA. The CDR3 covers 13 residues. The V end lost 3 bases, the J end lost 0 bases, and 5 bases lay between the germline ends.

CDR3 residues: CASSNGQARGGYTF. In DNA form, the CDR3 reads TGTGCCAGTAGTAACGGACAGGCAAGGGGTGGCTACACCTTC. The J gene is TRBJ1-2, the V gene TRBV19; 7 bases fit TRBD1. The CDR3 consists of 14 residues. V lost 4 bases and J lost 7; bases outside the gene matches: 9. The germline gives CDR1 LNHDA, CDR2 SQIVND (reference sequence).

J is TRBJ2-7 and V is TRBV5-4; 11 bases map to TRBD2. The V segment lost 0 bases and the J segment 5 bases; nucleotides outside the gene matches: 7. Germline V gives CDR1 SGHNT, CDR2 YYREEE (reference sequence). The CDR3 length is 16 residues. The DNA for the CDR3 is TGTGCCAGCAGCTTGGCCCCTAGCGGGAGGCAAGACGAGCAGTACTTC. It translates to CASSLAPSGRQDEQYF.

This clone was recorded only once. The rearrangement links TRBV5-6 to TRBJ2-6, with 9 bases aligning to TRBD1. The CDR3 consists of 14 residues. CDR1 and CDR2 (germline): SGHDT, YYEEEE. J gave up 11 bases and V 2 bases, and 5 bases lay outside the gene matches. DNA for the CDR3: TGTGCCAGCAGCTTACTTGACAGGGGGGACGTCCTGACTTTC. It codes for CASSLLDRGDVLTF.

This clone was seen only a few times. The gene calls are TRBV4-1 and TRBJ2-2; D unclear. The CDR3 length is 13 residues. Germline-derived CDR1 and CDR2 are MGHRA and YSYEKL. Trimming pared 1 base from V and 5 bases from J, leaving 5 bases between. CDR3 DNA sequence: TGCGCCAGCAGCCAAGCTCTTACCGGGGAGCTGTTTTTT. Its translation is CASSQALTGELFF.

The J gene is TRBJ2-7, the V gene TRBV4-1; 12 bases are shared with TRBD2. CDR3 length: 18 residues. V was clipped by 2 bases and J by 3 bases; unmatched bases: 11. CDR1 MGHRA and CDR2 YSYEKL come from the germline V gene. The CDR3 DNA follows: TGCGCCAGCAGCCAATCGACTAGCGGGAGTTCTATTATCTACGAGCAGTACTTC. Protein: CASSQSTSGSSIIYEQYF.

The chain links TRBV30 to TRBJ2-7; 8 positions agree with TRBD2. Losses at the gene ends were 1 base for V and 3 bases for J; bases not matched to a gene: 5. The CDR3 is 14 amino acids. Germline CDR1 is GTSNPN and CDR2 is SVGIG (reference sequence). The chain's CDR3 is CAWSGGGSYYEQYF. The CDR3 DNA reads TGTGCCTGGAGTGGCGGGGGGTCTTACTACGAGCAGTACTTC.

The rearrangement links TRBV5-1 to TRBJ2-1, with 7 bases lining up with TRBD2. Germline V lookup: CDR1 SGHRS, CDR2 YFSETQ. The J segment lost 8 bases and the V segment lost 0 bases, leaving 11 bases of the junction unmatched. The CDR3 has 16 amino acids. The CDR3 nucleotides are TGCGCCAGCAGCTTGGGAGGGAGGGCCCGGATCGATGAGCAGTTCTTC. Protein sequence: CASSLGGRARIDEQFF.

The gene calls are TRBV14 and TRBJ2-1, with D possibly being TRBD2 (5 bases). Trimming took off 3 bases at V and 8 bases at J, with 20 bases between the two ends. CDR3 length: 16 amino acids. The germline gives CDR1 SGHDN, CDR2 FVKESK. CDR3 coding DNA: TGTGCCAGCAGCCAGTTATTCTTGGGGAGTTTGGATGAGCAGTTCTTC. This translates into CASSQLFLGSLDEQFF.

This chain connects TRBV5-1 to TRBJ1-1, with 7 nucleotides matching TRBD1. The germline V gene has CDR1 SGHRS and CDR2 YFSETQ. The CDR3 contains 13 residues. The V and J ends lost 2 bases and 3 bases, in that order; junction bases with no gene match: 1. CDR3 in DNA: TGCGCCAGCAGCTTTACAGGGGACACTGAAGCTTTCTTT. This encodes CASSFTGDTEAFF.

CDR3 loop: CASSVRDSGANVLTF. The CDR3 nucleotides read TGTGCCAGCAGTGTCCGGGACTCTGGGGCCAACGTCCTGACTTTC. The chain is built from TRBV6-5 and TRBJ2-6, with D perhaps TRBD2 (5 bases). The V and J ends lost 5 bases and 0 bases respectively, with 8 bases between them. CDR1 and CDR2 from the germline V gene are MNHEY and SVGAGI. The CDR3 totals 15 residues.

The chain carries TRBV5-4 and TRBJ2-1, with 9 bases identical to TRBD2. There are 14 residues in the CDR3. Germline CDR1 is SGHNT and CDR2 is YYREEE (reference sequence). V shed 2 bases and J 7 bases; nucleotides not matched to a gene: 4. In nucleotides, the CDR3 is TGTGCCAGCAGCTTTGCGGGAGGGCCTAATGAGCAGTTCTTC. Translation gives CASSFAGGPNEQFF.

This clone appeared a single time. This chain uses TRBV19 with TRBJ1-1, with D perhaps matching TRBD1 (5 bases). Trimming shortened V by 3 bases and J by 5 bases, and 13 bases separated the two germline ends. CDR3 length: 14 residues. Germline loops: CDR1 LNHDA, CDR2 SQIVND (reference sequence). CDR3: CASSMGPRGTEAFF. Written as DNA, the CDR3 is TGTGCCAGTAGTATGGGCCCCCGGGGGACTGAAGCTTTCTTT.

V is TRBV6-5 and J is TRBJ1-2; 7 bases agree with TRBD1. Germline CDR1 and CDR2: MNHEY and SVGAGI. V lost 8 bases and J lost 2; bases outside the gene matches: 5. There are 13 residues in the CDR3. Written as DNA, the CDR3 is TGTGCCAGCCGACGGGACAGCAACTATGGCTACACCTTC. It is translated as CASRRDSNYGYTF.

This clone came up once. The chain combines TRBV19 with TRBJ2-2; 13 bases agree with TRBD2. V gave up 6 bases and J gave up 6 bases; unmatched junction bases: 7. The germline CDR1 and CDR2 sequences are LNHDA and SQIVND (reference sequence). The CDR3 length is 16 residues. The CDR3 protein is CASRVRLAGGAGELFF. In DNA form, the CDR3 reads TGTGCCAGTAGGGTACGACTAGCGGGAGGAGCCGGGGAGCTGTTTTTT.

This chain connects TRBV9 to TRBJ2-6, with D possibly TRBD1 on 5 matching bases. Germline CDR1 reads SGDLS; CDR2 reads YYNGEE. Trimming shortened V by 0 bases and J by 1 base, and 5 bases separated the two germline ends. This CDR3 region has 15 residues. CDR3 DNA sequence: TGTGCCAGCAGCGTAGGACAGTCTGGGGCCAACGTCCTGACTTTC. It codes for CASSVGQSGANVLTF.

This rearrangement joins TRBV7-6 to TRBJ1-5; D is undetermined. The CDR3 contains 14 residues. The germline V gene has CDR1 SGHVS and CDR2 FNYEAQ. Trimming took 3 bases from V and 5 from J, leaving 11 bases between them. The CDR3 sequence: CASSLSPIDQPQHF. The CDR3 DNA sequence: TGTGCCAGCAGCTTGTCGCCAATAGATCAGCCCCAGCATTTT.

The chain carries TRBV11-2 and TRBJ2-7, with 8 bases identical to TRBD2. The germline V gene encodes CDR1 SGHAT and CDR2 FQNNGV. The CDR3 runs 16 residues. Losses at the gene ends were 5 bases for V and 4 bases for J; bases not matched to a gene: 13. CDR3 in amino acids: CASSESGGLVPYEQYF. DNA of the CDR3: TGTGCCAGCAGCGAGAGTGGGGGACTAGTACCTTACGAGCAGTACTTC.

The chain has TRBV7-9 and TRBJ1-2; D remains unclear. The length of the CDR3 is 13 residues. The V gene's germline CDR1 is SEHNR and CDR2 FQNEAQ (reference sequence). Trimming pared 1 base from V and 5 bases from J, leaving 8 bases between. The CDR3 sequence is CASSLVSVYGYTF. Written as DNA, the CDR3 is TGTGCCAGCAGCTTAGTCTCGGTATATGGCTACACCTTC.

The chain has TRBV4-1 and TRBJ2-7; TRBD2 is a possible D gene (6 bases). Germline V gives CDR1 MGHRA, CDR2 YSYEKL. This CDR3 spans 15 amino acids. Trimming cost V 0 bases and J 3 bases, with 12 bases left between them. The CDR3 DNA follows: TGCGCCAGCAGCCAAGATCTGGTGGGGGGCTACGAGCAGTACTTC. It codes for CASSQDLVGGYEQYF.

This rearrangement joins TRBV7-3 to TRBJ2-3, with a tentative D call TRBD2 (6 bases). This CDR3 is built from 16 residues. Germline-derived CDR1 and CDR2 are SGHTA and FQGTGA. V was cut by 3 bases and J by 1 base, with 14 bases left in between. The CDR3 sequence is CASSLAGRGGTDTQYF. The CDR3 DNA is TGTGCCAGCAGCTTGGCGGGGCGAGGCGGCACAGATACGCAGTATTTT.